This T cell receptor (beta chain) was sequenced for a study of vaccination and CD4 T cells after COVID-19 (dated 2022 in TCRdb). At the level of the whole study: Six males and four females were included in the convalescent cohort, with two Hispanic individuals, seven Caucasians, two Asians and one multiracial person represented. Two doses of either the Pfizer-BioNTech BNT162b2 vaccine (n=8) or the Moderna mRNA-1273 vaccine (n=2) were administered to participants. Post-COVID blood samples from convalescent patients were collected a median of roughly 100 days after diagnosis, with a range of roughly 30 to 170 days. Post-vaccine blood samples were collected a median of around 70 days after the second vaccine dose, ranging from about 12 to 241 days. Culture stimuli were overlapping spike peptide pools from SARS-CoV-2 and from the common cold coronaviruses HCoV-NL63, HCoV-OC43 and HCoV-229E. Control cultures used a CEFX viral epitope pool as positive control, an HIV-1 Nef peptide pool as negative control, or no peptide. The spike-specific CD4+ TCR repertoire was compared before and after mRNA vaccination in ten to eleven COVID-19 convalescent patients and a few infection-naive healthy vaccine recipients. Memory CD4+ T cell crossreactivity between SARS-CoV-2 and common cold coronavirus spike proteins was assessed at the TCR clonotype level in an earlier paper using these donors. Study-level results and caveats: Nearly all vaccine-specific clones in convalescent patients (304 of 307) were mono-reactive for SARS-CoV-2 spike rather than cross-reactive with common cold coronaviruses. The median count of SARS-CoV-2-reactive clonotypes went up from under 25 after infection to a few dozen after vaccination, although the change was not significant. The study included relatively few convalescent patients and did not analyze early timepoints after natural infection. In convalescent patients, a median approximately 83% of post-vaccine SARS-CoV-2-reactive clones were detected only after vaccination, and vaccine-specific priming was suggested by this finding.

In light of the paper, this sample's treatment or condition label describes: roughly 10-day PBMC culture with coronavirus spike peptide pools or control peptides (ViraFEST assay). CD4+ T cells from unexposed donors were collected before the COVID-19 pandemic (2011-2018). The ViraFEST assay was used in the study, in which antigen-specific T cells were expanded with peptide pools and expanded clonotypes were subsequently identified by TCR sequencing. Roughly 2.1 million PBMCs per well were cultured in IMDM with roughly 5% human AB serum and 8.5 to 10 IU/ml IL-2, plus 10 ug/ml peptide pools. Half of the culture medium was replaced with fresh IL-2-containing medium on days 3 and 7. CD4+ T cells were isolated after about nine days of culture through negative selection using the EasySep CD4+ T cell isolation kit. As far as cell numbers permitted, CD4+ T cells from unexposed donors were tested for reactivity against SARS-CoV-2 S and N as well as four spike pools from common cold coronaviruses. PBMCs were separated from whole blood using Ficoll-Paque Plus gradient centrifugation and then either used fresh or cryopreserved at -140C. Culture conditions were generally each tested in triplicate wells. Leukapheresis product for the unexposed donors was bought commercially.

About this clonotype: It lacks a known antigen. It has no much larger one-base neighbor in the sample; base qualities were not kept.

To prepare the library, PCR was applied. DNA from cultured CD4+ T cells underwent TCR sequencing with the Oncomine TCR Beta short-read assay at the Johns Hopkins FTIC core. The QIAamp micro DNA kit was used to extract genomic DNA from the cultured CD4+ T cells. Oncomine TCR Beta libraries from cultured CD4+ T cells were pooled with unique dual indexes and sequenced on an Illumina iSeq 100. As for the authors' bioinformatics: Non-productive sequences were filtered out, and CDR3s that did not start with C, did not end with F or W, or were shorter than 7 amino acids were discarded. Antigen-specific clonotypes were identified using the MANAFEST web application through comparison of peptide-stimulated wells with reference and other culture wells. An FDR below 0.05, an odds ratio above 5, and a productive frequency above 0.1% in at least two of three replicate wells were required for clones to be considered positive. Cross-reactive clonotypes were defined as significantly expanded in both SARS-CoV-2 spike wells and at least one common cold coronavirus spike condition. Levenshtein distances (stringdist) and unrooted phylogenetic trees (ape) in R version 3.6.1 were used to assess CDR3 homology. Through fastp at Q25 and MiXCR, TCRdb rebuilt clones from the public reads, retaining in-frame beta chains. Rows merge per CDR3 protein into single entries with the most common DNA and genes. The V and J calls were determined by TCRdb, not by the authors. The sample profile shows around 11,000 distinct CDR3 sequences; 30% to 50% of them were found once. Of the sample, 20% to 25% falls within the top ten clones.

Sequenced input: CD4+ T cells from blood, cultured in vitro. The sequence was collected from a human donor in good health.

CDR3 region: CSARAPSGGTYEQYF. The sequenced DNA: TGCAGTGCTAGAGCCCCCTCAGGGGGGACCTACGAGCAGTACTTC. The chain links TRBV20-1 with TRBJ2-7; tentative D gene TRBD1, with 7 bases matching. The germline ends are 15 bases apart after V is trimmed by 1 base and J by 2 bases. CDR1 and CDR2, looked up from the germline V gene (reference sequence), are DFQATT and SNEGSKA. From the cysteine up to the phenylalanine, the CDR3 has a length of 15 residues. The entry retains the CDR3 DNA only, 45 bases that are in frame from base 1.